This T cell receptor beta chain came from a study of blood T cell repertoires in COVID-19. Turning to the study itself: The United States, Italy and Spain were the sources of the acute and convalescent COVID-19 samples.

This clone was observed once. This study enrolled people aged roughly 18 to 89 from roughly 24 US geographic areas. Before they entered the study, exposed participants had met a COVID-19 case within 2 weeks. The CDR3 extends over 19 amino acids. The ends lost 5 bases at V and 0 bases at J; junction bases unmatched: 14. Looked up from germline, CDR1 is KGHSH and CDR2 is LQKENI. TCRdb keeps only in-frame clones here, not all; method: immunoSEQ multiplex PCR. The data contain approximately 200,000 clones, around 88% of them singletons. This clonotype was sampled from a woman in her 30s who had been exposed to COVID-19. The sample taken for sequencing was PBMCs or T cells enriched from blood (not recorded which). The chain carries TRBV18 and TRBJ2-3, with 10 bases that match TRBD2. CDR3 sequence reads: CASSISPSGGRTSTDTQYF. For the CDR3, the DNA is TGTGCCAGCTCAATCTCCCCTAGCGGGGGACGTACTAGCACAGATACGCAGTATTTT.